This section outlines one TCR beta chain sequence together with its context. The data originate from a study of blood T cell repertoires in COVID-19. At the level of the study: Some COVID-19 samples were acute and others convalescent; all came from the United States, Italy and Spain. Sources were T cells, B-cell-depleted T cells, or PBMCs; the material itself was cDNA or gDNA.

Authors' processing steps: Amplification with reference gene primers provided the estimates of nucleated cell counts. Sequenced by immunoSEQ multiplex PCR; TCRdb stores in-frame clones only, minus some. The V and J calls and clone size come from that table; D and trimming were worked out from the DNA. The sample includes under 150,000 clones, about 84% of them seen just once. Germline V CDR1 and CDR2: SNHLY, FYNNEI. This CDR3 contains 13 residues. Deletions cut 10 bases from V and 5 bases from J, with 17 bases between. The clonotype comes from a woman aged 50 to 60 with acute or convalescent COVID-19. The specimen was peripheral blood. The chain employs TRBV2 and TRBJ1-2, with a tentative D call TRBD1 (5 bases). The CDR3: CAIETVGEYGYTF. CDR3 sequence (DNA): TGTGCCATCGAGACAGTAGGGGAATATGGCTACACCTTC. The complete variable domain, with remaining parts taken from reference TRBV2 and TRBJ1-2, reads EPEVTQTPSHQVTQMGQEVILRCVPISNHLYFYWYRQILGQKVEFLVSFYNNEISEKSEIFDDQFSVERPDGSNFTLKIRSTKLEDSAMYFCAIETVGEYGYTFGSGTRLTVV.